The sequence of this T cell receptor beta chain was determined in a study of regulatory T cells in long-lasting Graves disease. Regarding time point: newly diagnosed GD, antithyroid drugs for less than 3 months. From PBMCs, RNA was extracted and then used to make the TCR library. The germline V and J ends were trimmed by 5 bases and 11 bases, with 16 bases remaining between them. In germline, CDR1 is SGHNT, CDR2 YENEEA. The CDR3 covers 13 residues. In building TCR beta libraries, iRepertoire HTBI primers were used together with Arm-PCR of CDR3 regions. TCRdb reanalysed the multiplex PCR reads using MiXCR and keeps one entry per CDR3 protein. The table records roughly 360,000 distinct CDR3 sequences, 12% of them present only once. This clonotype showed up many times. The sample was also reused in another study, on T cells in Graves' hyperthyroidism and ophthalmopathy. This second study says: A model built on 13 V-J features separated ophthalmopathy from stable hyperthyroidism.

The sequencing used peripheral blood mononuclear cells (PBMCs), collected at new diagnosis, from a patient treated with antithyroid drugs. The clonotype originates from a young woman with Graves disease. This chain connects TRBV11-3 to TRBJ2-1; weak D call: TRBD2 (6 bases). In DNA form, the CDR3 reads TGTGCCAGCAGCCTGGGACTTGAGCGGAAGCAGTTCTTC. Translation: CASSLGLERKQFF.